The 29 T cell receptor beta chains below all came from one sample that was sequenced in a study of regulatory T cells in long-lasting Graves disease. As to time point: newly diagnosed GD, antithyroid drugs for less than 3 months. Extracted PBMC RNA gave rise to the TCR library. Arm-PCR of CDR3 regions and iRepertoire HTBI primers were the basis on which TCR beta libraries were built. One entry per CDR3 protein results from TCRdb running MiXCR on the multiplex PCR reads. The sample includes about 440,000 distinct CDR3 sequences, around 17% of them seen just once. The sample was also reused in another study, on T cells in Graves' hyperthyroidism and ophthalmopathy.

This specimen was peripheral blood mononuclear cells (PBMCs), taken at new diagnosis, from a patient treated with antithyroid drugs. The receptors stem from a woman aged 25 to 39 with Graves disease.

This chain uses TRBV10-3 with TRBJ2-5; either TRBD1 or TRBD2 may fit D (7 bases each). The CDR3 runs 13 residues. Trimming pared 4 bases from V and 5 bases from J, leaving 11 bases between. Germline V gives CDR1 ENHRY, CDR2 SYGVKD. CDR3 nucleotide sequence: TGTGCCATCAGTGCAGGGGGGGTTGAGACCCAGTACTTC. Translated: CAISAGGVETQYF.

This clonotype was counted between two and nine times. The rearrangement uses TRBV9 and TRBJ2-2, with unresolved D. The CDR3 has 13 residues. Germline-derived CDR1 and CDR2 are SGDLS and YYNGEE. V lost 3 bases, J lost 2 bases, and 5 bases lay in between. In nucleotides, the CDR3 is TGTGCCAGCAGCGCTATTAACACCGGGGAGCTGTTTTTT. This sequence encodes CASSAINTGELFF.

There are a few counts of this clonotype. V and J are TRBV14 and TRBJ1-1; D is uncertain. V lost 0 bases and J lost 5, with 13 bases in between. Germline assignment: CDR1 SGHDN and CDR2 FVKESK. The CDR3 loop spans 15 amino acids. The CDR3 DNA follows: TGTGCCAGCAGCCAAGAGAGGCGTCCCCAAACTGAAGCTTTCTTT. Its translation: CASSQERRPQTEAFF.

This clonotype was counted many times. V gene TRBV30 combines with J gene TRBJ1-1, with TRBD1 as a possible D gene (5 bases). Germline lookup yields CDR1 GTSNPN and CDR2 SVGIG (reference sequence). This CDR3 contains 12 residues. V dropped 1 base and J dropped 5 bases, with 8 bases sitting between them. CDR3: CAWSAGGTEAFF. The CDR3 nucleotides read TGTGCCTGGAGTGCCGGGGGAACTGAAGCTTTCTTT.

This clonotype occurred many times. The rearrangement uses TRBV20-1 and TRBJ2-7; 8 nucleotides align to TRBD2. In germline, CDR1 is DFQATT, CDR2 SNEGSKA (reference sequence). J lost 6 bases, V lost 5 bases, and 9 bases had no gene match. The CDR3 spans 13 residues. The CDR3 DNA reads TGCAGTGCTCCAAAAGCGGGAGCCAGCGAGCAGTACTTC. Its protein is CSAPKAGASEQYF.

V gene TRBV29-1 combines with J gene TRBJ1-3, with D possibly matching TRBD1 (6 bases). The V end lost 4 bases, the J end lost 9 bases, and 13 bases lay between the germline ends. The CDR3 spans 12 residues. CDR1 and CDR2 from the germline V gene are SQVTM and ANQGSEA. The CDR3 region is CSVVQGGSTIYF. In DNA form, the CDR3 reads TGCAGCGTTGTACAGGGAGGGTCCACCATATATTTT.

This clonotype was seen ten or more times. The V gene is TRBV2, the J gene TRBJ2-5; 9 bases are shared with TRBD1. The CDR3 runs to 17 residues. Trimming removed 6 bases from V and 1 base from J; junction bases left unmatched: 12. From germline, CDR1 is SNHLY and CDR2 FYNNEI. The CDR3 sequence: CASSEPGTGPSQETQYF. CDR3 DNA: TGTGCCAGCAGCGAACCAGGGACAGGGCCGTCCCAAGAGACCCAGTACTTC.

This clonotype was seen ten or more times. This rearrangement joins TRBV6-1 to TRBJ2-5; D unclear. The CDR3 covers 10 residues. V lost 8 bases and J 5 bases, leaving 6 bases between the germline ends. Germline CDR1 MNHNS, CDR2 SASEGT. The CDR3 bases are TGTGCCAGCGCTCGGGAGACCCAGTACTTC. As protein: CASARETQYF.

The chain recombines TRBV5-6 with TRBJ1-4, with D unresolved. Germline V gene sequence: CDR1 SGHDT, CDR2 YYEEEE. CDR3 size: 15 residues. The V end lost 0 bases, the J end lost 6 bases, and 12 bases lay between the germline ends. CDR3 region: CASSLVGRADEKLFF. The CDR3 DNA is TGTGCCAGCAGCTTGGTAGGGCGCGCGGATGAAAAACTGTTTTTT. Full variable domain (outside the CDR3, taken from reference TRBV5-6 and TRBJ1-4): DAGVTQSPTHLIKTRGQQVTLRCSPKSGHDTVSWYQQALGQGPQFIFQYYEEEERQRGNFPDRFSGHQFPNYSSELNVNALLLGDSALYLCASSLVGRADEKLFFGSGTQLSVL.

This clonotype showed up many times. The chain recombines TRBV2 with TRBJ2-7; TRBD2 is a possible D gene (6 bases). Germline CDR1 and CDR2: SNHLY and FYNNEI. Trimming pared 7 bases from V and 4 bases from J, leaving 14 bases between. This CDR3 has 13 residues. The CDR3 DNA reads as TGTGCCAGCACCGAGACTAGACCATACGAGCAGTACTTC. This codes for CASTETRPYEQYF.

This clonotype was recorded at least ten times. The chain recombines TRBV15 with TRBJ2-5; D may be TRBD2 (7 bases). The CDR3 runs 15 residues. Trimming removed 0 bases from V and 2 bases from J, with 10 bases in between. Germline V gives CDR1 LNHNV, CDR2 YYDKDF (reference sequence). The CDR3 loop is CATSRDGRGQETQYF. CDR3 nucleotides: TGTGCCACCAGCAGAGATGGGAGGGGGCAAGAGACCCAGTACTTC.

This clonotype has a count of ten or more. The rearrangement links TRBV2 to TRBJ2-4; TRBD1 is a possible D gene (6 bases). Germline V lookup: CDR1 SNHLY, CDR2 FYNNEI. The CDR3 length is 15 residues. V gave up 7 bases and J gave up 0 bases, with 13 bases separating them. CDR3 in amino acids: CASTRDRLAKNIQYF. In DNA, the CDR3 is TGTGCCAGCACACGAGACAGGCTAGCCAAAAACATTCAGTACTTC.

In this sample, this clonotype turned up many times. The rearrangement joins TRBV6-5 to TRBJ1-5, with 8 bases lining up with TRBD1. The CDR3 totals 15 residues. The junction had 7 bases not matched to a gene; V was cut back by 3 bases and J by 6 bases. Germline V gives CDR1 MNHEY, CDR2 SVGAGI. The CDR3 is CASSYGQGEGQPQHF. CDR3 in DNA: TGTGCCAGCAGTTATGGACAGGGTGAGGGTCAGCCCCAGCATTTT.

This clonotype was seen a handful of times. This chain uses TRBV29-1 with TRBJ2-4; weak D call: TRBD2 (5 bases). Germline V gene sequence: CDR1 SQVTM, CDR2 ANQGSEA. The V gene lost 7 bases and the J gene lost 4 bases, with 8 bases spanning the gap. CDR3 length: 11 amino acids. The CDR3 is CSARTKNIQYF. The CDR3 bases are TGCAGCGCCCGGACTAAAAACATTCAGTACTTC. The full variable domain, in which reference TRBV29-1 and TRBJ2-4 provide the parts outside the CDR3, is SAVISQKPSRDICQRGTSLTIQCQVDSQVTMMFWYRQQPGQSLTLIATANQGSEATYESGFVIDKFPISRPNLTFSTLTVSNMSPEDSSIYLCSARTKNIQYFGAGTRLSVL.

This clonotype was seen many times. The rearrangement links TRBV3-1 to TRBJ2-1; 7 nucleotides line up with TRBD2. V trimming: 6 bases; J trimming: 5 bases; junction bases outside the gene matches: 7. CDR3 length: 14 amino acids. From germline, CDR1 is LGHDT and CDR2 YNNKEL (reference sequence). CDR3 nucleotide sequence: TGTGCCAGCAGACCCCGGGCGGGAGACAATGAGCAGTTCTTC. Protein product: CASRPRAGDNEQFF.

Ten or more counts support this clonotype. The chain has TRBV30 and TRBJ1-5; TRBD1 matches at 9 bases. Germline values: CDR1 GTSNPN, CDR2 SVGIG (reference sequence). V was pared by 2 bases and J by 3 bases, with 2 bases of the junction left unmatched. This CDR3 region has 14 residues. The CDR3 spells CAWSRDRDNQPQHF. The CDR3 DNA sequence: TGTGCCTGGAGTCGGGACAGGGACAATCAGCCCCAGCATTTT.

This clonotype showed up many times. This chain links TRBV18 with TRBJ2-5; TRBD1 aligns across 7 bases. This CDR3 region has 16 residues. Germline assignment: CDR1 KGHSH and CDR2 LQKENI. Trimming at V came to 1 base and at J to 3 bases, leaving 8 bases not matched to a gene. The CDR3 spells CASSPRPDRAEETQYF. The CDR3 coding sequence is TGTGCCAGCTCACCACGCCCCGACAGGGCGGAAGAGACCCAGTACTTC.

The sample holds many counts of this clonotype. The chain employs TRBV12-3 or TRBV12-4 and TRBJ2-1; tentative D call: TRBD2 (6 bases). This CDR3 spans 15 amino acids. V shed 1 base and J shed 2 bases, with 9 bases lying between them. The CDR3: CASSLGPSAYNEQFF. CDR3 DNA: TGTGCCAGCAGTTTAGGTCCTAGCGCCTACAATGAGCAGTTCTTC.

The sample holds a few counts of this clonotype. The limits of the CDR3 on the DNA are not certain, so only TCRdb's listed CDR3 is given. CDR3 sequence reads: CATLQRYYGCTF. V and J are TRBV28 and TRBJ1-2. The CDR3 is 12 residues long, ends included. Germline-derived CDR1 and CDR2 are MDHEN and SYDVKM.

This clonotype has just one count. The DNA for the CDR3 is TGTGCCAGCAGCTTAGATAACAGAGGATATGGCTACACCTTC. Amino acid sequence: CASSLDNRGYGYTF. This chain joins TRBV5-4 and TRBJ1-2; D is undetermined. The CDR3 length is 14 residues. In germline, CDR1 is SGHNT, CDR2 YYREEE (reference sequence). V dropped 2 bases and J dropped 5 bases, with 13 bases sitting between them.

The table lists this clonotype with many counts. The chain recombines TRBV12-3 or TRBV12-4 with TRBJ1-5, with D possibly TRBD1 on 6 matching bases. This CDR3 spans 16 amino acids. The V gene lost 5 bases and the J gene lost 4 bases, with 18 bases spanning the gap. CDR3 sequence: CASSPTSGGGNQPQHF. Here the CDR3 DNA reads TGTGCCAGCAGTCCCACATCGGGGGGCGGAAATCAGCCCCAGCATTTT.

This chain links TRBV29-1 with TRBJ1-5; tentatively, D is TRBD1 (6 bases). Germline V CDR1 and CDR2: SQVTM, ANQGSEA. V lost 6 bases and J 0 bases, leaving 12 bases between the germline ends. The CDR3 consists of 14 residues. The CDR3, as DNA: TGCAGCGTCCTACAGGGAGGTAGCAATCAGCCCCAGCATTTT. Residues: CSVLQGGSNQPQHF.

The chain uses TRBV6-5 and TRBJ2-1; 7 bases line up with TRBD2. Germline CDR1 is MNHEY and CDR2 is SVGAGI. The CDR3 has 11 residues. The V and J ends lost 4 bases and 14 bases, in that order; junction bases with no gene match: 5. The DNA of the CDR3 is TGTGCCAGCAGTTGGACGGGGGGTGAGTTCTTC. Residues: CASSWTGGEFF.

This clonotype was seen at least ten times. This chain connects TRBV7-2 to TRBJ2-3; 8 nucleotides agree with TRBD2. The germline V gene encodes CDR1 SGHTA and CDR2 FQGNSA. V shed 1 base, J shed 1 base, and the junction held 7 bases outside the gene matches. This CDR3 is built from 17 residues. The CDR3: CASSLGVAGWGTDTQYF. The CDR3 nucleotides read TGTGCCAGCAGCTTAGGGGTAGCGGGATGGGGCACAGATACGCAGTATTTT.

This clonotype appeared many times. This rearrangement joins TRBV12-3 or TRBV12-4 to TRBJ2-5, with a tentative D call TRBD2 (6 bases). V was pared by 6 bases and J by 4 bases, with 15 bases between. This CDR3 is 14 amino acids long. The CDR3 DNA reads TGTGCCAGCAGACTAAGTTTGGGGGGAGAGACCCAGTACTTC. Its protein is CASRLSLGGETQYF.

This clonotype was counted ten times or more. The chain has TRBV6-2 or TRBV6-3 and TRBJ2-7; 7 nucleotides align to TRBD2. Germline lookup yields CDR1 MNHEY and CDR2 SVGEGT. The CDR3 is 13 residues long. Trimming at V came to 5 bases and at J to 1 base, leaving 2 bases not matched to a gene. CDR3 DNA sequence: TGTGCCAGCAGTCGTAGCGGGTCCTACGAGCAGTACTTC. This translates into CASSRSGSYEQYF.

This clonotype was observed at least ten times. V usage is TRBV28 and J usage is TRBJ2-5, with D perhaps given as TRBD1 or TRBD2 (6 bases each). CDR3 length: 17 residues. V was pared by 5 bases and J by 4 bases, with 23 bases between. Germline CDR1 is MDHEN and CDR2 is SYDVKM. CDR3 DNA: TGTGCCAGCAGTCCGTGGGGCCGGGGCGGAGGGGGAGAGACCCAGTACTTC. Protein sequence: CASSPWGRGGGGETQYF.

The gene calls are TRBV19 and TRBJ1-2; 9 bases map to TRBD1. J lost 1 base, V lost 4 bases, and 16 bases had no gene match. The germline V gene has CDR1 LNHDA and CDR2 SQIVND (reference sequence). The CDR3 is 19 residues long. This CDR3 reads CASSTRTGDRRRINYGYTF. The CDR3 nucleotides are TGTGCCAGTAGTACCAGGACAGGGGACCGAAGACGGATTAACTATGGCTACACCTTC.

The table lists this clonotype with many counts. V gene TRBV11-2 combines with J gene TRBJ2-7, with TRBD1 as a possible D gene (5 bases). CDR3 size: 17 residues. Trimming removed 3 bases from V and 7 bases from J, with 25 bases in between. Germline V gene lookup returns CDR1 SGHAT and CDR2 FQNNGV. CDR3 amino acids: CASSFRTSSPPTWEQYF. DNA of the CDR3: TGTGCCAGCAGCTTTCGGACATCCTCCCCCCCTACTTGGGAGCAGTACTTC.